The 11 T cell receptor beta chains below all came from one sample that was sequenced in a study of blood T cell repertoires in COVID-19. TCRdb's copy holds only in-frame clones and misses some; the assay was immunoSEQ multiplex PCR. The sample includes just over 250,000 clones, 75% to 90% of them seen just once. The sequenced sample consisted of peripheral blood. Source of these receptors: an older woman with COVID-19, enrolled during active disease.

This clone was counted only a few times. CDR3 nucleotides: TGTGCCACCAGTGATCGAAACTGGCGGGAGGGCCTAAATGAGCAGTTCTTC. Its protein is CATSDRNWREGLNEQFF. This sequence joins TRBV24-1 and TRBJ2-1, with 9 bases lining up with TRBD2. Germline V lookup: CDR1 KGHDR, CDR2 SFDVKD. CDR3 length equals 17 residues. V lost 3 bases, J lost 7 bases, and 12 bases stayed unmatched.

The rearrangement uses TRBV2 and TRBJ2-4, with unresolved D. The CDR3 length is 13 residues. V dropped 8 bases and J dropped 1 base, with 9 bases sitting between them. The germline V gene encodes CDR1 SNHLY and CDR2 FYNNEI. Here the CDR3 DNA reads TGTGCCAGCCAGGAAGTGGCCAAAAACATTCAGTACTTC. The encoded protein is CASQEVAKNIQYF. Using reference TRBV2 and TRBJ2-4 for the parts outside the CDR3, the full variable domain is EPEVTQTPSHQVTQMGQEVILRCVPISNHLYFYWYRQILGQKVEFLVSFYNNEISEKSEIFDDQFSVERPDGSNFTLKIRSTKLEDSAMYFCASQEVAKNIQYFGAGTRLSVL.

This chain links TRBV29-1 with TRBJ2-7; TRBD1 matches 9 bases. The germline V gene encodes CDR1 SQVTM and CDR2 ANQGSEA. The ends lost 8 bases at V and 6 bases at J; junction bases unmatched: 8. This CDR3 spans 12 amino acids. CDR3 region: CSTRETGGEQYF. The CDR3 bases are TGCAGCACCCGGGAGACAGGGGGCGAGCAGTACTTC.

This chain connects TRBV5-1 to TRBJ1-1; D is uncertain. CDR1 is SGHRS, CDR2 YFSETQ, per germline. V was shortened by 0 bases and J by 1 base, with 7 bases between the two germline ends. This CDR3 has 14 amino acids. The CDR3 sequence is CASSLAKPNTEAFF. The CDR3 DNA reads TGCGCCAGCAGCTTGGCGAAGCCGAACACTGAAGCTTTCTTT.

The rearrangement uses TRBV3-1 (or the pseudogene TRBV3-2) and TRBJ2-7; 16 bases fit TRBD2. There are 22 residues in the CDR3. V shed 4 bases, J shed 1 base, and the junction held 19 bases outside the gene matches. CDR1 is LGHDT, CDR2 YNNKEL, per germline (reference sequence). The CDR3 protein is CASSLRPPGLAGGPSSSYEQYF. The DNA of the CDR3 is TGTGCCAGCAGCCTCAGACCTCCGGGACTAGCGGGAGGGCCGAGTTCTTCCTACGAGCAGTACTTC.

This clone has just a few counts. The chain recombines TRBV29-1 with TRBJ1-3, with D hard to call. Germline V gene lookup returns CDR1 SQVTM and CDR2 ANQGSEA. CDR3 length equals 13 residues. The germline V and J ends were trimmed by 6 bases and 4 bases, with 13 bases remaining between them. CDR3 nucleotides: TGCAGCGTGCGTAGTTCAGGAGGAAACACCATATATTTT. This encodes CSVRSSGGNTIYF.

V and J are TRBV11-3 and TRBJ2-2; D perhaps matches TRBD1 (5 bases). The CDR3 runs to 14 residues. The germline gives CDR1 SGHNT, CDR2 YENEEA. The V end was cut by 5 bases, the J end by 1 base, with 8 bases between. This chain's CDR3 is CASSPQGNTGELFF. In DNA form, the CDR3 reads TGTGCCAGCAGCCCCCAGGGGAACACCGGGGAGCTGTTTTTT.

V gene TRBV6-2 or TRBV6-3 combines with J gene TRBJ1-2; TRBD1 matches 11 bases. J lost 7 bases, V lost 6 bases, and 13 bases had no gene match. Per the germline V gene, CDR1 is MNHEY and CDR2 is SVGEGT. The CDR3 sequence is 16 residues long. CDR3 sequence reads: CASSPTAGTGGVGYTF. The DNA of the CDR3 is TGTGCCAGCAGCCCCACCGCCGGGACAGGGGGAGTTGGCTACACCTTC.

V and J are TRBV7-9 and TRBJ2-3; TRBD1 aligns across 8 bases. The CDR3 consists of 15 residues. V gave up 3 bases and J gave up 2 bases; unmatched junction bases: 4. Germline CDR1 and CDR2: SEHNR and FQNEAQ (reference sequence). CDR3 region: CASSFGGQDTDTQYF. The CDR3 DNA sequence: TGTGCCAGCAGCTTTGGGGGACAGGACACAGATACGCAGTATTTT.

This clone was counted only a few times. The rearrangement joins TRBV3-1 (or the pseudogene TRBV3-2) to TRBJ1-2; D possibly corresponds to TRBD1 (6 bases). V was cut by 4 bases and J by 0 bases, with 12 bases left in between. This CDR3 has 15 residues. Germline V CDR1 and CDR2: LGHDT, YNNKEL (reference sequence). CDR3 nucleotides: TGTGCCAGCAGCCTGTCCGGGACAACTAACTATGGCTACACCTTC. Protein sequence: CASSLSGTTNYGYTF.

The chain is built from TRBV20-1 and TRBJ2-5, with 12 positions matching TRBD1. V lost 3 bases, J lost 5 bases, and 7 bases stayed unmatched. Germline V gene lookup returns CDR1 DFQATT and CDR2 SNEGSKA (reference sequence). The CDR3 consists of 15 residues. CDR3 DNA sequence: TGCAGTGCTAGTTGGGGACAGGGGGCTGGGGAGACCCAGTACTTC. This sequence encodes CSASWGQGAGETQYF.